This note documents a single TCR beta chain sequence. One end of the junction fails to match germline, which may point to a read error. The CDR3 runs to 16 residues. Germline CDR1 and CDR2: SQVTM and ANQGSEA. The source of the sample is a study of blood T cell repertoires in COVID-19. Looking at the study overall: The United States, Italy and Spain were the sources of the acute and convalescent COVID-19 samples. Nucleic acid was either cDNA or gDNA, and it came from T cells, B-cell-depleted T cells, or PBMCs.

In the authors' workflow: Cell counts per sample came from amplifying reference gene primers. Measured with immunoSEQ multiplex PCR; TCRdb has only the in-frame clones, and not every one. V, J and clone size derive from that table, while D and trimming were established from the DNA sequence. The table records roughly 120,000 clones, approximately 84% of them present only once. V and J are TRBV29-1 and TRBJ2-3; 8 nucleotides match TRBD2. This receptor was obtained from a woman aged 40-49 years with acute or convalescent COVID-19. The sample comprised peripheral blood. CDR3: CCVEDLGRGGTDTQYF. CDR3 coding DNA: TGCTGCGTTGAAGATCTGGGGCGGGGGGGCACAGATACGCAGTATTTT.